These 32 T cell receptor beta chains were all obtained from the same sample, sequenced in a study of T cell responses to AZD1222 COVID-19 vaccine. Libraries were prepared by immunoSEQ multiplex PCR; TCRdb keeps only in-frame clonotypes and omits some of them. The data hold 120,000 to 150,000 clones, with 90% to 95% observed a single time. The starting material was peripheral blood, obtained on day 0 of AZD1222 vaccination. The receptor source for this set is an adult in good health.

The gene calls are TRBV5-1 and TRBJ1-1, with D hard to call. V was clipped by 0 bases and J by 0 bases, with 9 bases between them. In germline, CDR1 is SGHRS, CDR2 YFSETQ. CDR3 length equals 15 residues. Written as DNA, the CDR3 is TGCGCCAGCAGCTTGGAAACCGGAATGAACACTGAAGCTTTCTTT. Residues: CASSLETGMNTEAFF.

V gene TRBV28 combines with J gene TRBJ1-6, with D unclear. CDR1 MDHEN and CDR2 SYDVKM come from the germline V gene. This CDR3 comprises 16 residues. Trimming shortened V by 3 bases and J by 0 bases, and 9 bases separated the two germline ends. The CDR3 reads CASSFDSSSYNSPLHF. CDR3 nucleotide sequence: TGTGCCAGCAGTTTTGACTCGAGCTCCTATAATTCACCCCTCCACTTT.

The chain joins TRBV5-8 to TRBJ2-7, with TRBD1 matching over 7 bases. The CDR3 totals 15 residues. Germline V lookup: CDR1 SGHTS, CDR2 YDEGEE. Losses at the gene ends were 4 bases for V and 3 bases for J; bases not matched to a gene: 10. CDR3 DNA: TGTGCCAGCAGCCTGGACCGGGACAGCGTCTACGAGCAGTACTTC. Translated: CASSLDRDSVYEQYF.

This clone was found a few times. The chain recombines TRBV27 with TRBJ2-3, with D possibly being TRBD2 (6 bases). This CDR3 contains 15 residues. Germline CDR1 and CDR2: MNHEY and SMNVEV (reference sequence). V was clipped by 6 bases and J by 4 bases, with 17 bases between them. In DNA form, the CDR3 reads TGTGCCAGCAGCCATCAAACCCCGGGGGCAGATACGCAGTATTTT. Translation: CASSHQTPGADTQYF.

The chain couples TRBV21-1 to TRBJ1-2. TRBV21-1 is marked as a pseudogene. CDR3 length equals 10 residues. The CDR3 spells CASSKGGYTF. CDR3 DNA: TGTGCCAGCAGCAAGGGTGGCTACACCTTC.

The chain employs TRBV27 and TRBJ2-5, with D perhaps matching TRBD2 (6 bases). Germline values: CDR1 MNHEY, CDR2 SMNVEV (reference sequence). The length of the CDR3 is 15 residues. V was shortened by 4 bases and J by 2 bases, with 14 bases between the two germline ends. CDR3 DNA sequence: TGTGCCAGCAGTTCCTTAGCGGCGTCTCAAGAGACCCAGTACTTC. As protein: CASSSLAASQETQYF.

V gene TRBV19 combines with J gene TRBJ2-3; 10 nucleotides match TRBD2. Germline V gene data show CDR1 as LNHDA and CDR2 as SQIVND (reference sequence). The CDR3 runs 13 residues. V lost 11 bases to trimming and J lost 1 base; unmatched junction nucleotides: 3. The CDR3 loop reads CAVGTSGTDTQYF. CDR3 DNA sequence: TGTGCCGTCGGGACTAGCGGCACAGATACGCAGTATTTT.

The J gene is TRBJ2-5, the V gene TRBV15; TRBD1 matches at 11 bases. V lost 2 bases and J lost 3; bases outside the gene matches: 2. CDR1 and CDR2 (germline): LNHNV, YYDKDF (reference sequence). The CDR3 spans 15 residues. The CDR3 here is CATSRRTGGEETQYF. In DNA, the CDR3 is TGTGCCACCAGCAGAAGGACAGGGGGCGAAGAGACCCAGTACTTC.

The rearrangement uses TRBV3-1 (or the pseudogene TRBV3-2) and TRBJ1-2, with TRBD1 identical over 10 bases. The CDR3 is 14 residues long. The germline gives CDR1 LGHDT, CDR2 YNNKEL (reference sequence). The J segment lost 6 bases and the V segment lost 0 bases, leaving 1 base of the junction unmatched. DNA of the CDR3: TGTGCCAGCAGCCAAGACGGACAGGGGGATGGCTACACCTTC. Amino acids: CASSQDGQGDGYTF.

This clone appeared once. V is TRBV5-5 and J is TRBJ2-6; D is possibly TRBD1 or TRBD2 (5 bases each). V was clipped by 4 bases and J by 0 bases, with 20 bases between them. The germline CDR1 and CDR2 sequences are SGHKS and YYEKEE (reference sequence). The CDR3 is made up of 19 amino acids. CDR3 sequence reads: CASSPEGQSSLSGANVLTF. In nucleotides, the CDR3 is TGTGCCAGCAGCCCCGAGGGGCAAAGCTCACTCTCTGGGGCCAACGTCCTGACTTTC.

The CDR3 region is CASSSRQGAGTDTQYF. The CDR3 DNA sequence: TGTGCCAGCAGCTCGAGACAGGGGGCAGGTACAGATACGCAGTATTTT. This chain uses TRBV7-2 with TRBJ2-3, with TRBD1 matching over 10 bases. V lost 4 bases, J lost 3 bases, and 7 bases stayed unmatched. The CDR3 covers 16 residues. The germline CDR1 and CDR2 sequences are SGHTA and FQGNSA.

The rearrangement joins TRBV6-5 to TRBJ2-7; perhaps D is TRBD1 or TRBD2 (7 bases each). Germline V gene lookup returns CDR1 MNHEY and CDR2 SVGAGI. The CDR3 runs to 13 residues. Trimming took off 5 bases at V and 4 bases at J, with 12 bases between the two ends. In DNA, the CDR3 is TGTGCCAGCAGTCCAGGGGGGGTATACGAGCAGTACTTC. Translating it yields CASSPGGVYEQYF.

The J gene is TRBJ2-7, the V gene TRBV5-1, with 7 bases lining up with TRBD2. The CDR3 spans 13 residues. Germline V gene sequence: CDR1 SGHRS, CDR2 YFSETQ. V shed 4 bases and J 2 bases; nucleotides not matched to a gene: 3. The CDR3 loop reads CASSPSGAYEQYF. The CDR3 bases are TGCGCCAGCAGCCCTAGCGGAGCCTACGAGCAGTACTTC.

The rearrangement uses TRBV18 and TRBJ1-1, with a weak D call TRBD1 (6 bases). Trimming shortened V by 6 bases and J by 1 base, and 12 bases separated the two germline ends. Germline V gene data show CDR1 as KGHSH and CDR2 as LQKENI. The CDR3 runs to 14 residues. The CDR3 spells CASSTQGWNTEAFF. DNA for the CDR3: TGTGCCAGCTCCACACAGGGCTGGAACACTGAAGCTTTCTTT.

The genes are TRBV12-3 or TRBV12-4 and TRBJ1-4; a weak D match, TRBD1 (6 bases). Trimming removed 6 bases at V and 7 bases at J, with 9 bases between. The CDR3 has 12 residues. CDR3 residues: CASSPGVEKLFF. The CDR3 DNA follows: TGTGCCAGCAGCCCAGGGGTTGAAAAACTGTTTTTT.

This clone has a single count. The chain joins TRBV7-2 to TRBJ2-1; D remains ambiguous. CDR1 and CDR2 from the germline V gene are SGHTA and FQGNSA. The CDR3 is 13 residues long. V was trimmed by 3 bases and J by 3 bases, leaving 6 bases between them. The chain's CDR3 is CASSFIRYNEQFF. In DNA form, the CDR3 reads TGTGCCAGCAGCTTTATCCGCTACAATGAGCAGTTCTTC. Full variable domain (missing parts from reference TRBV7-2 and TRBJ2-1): GAGVSQSPSNKVTEKGKDVELRCDPISGHTALYWYRQSLGQGLEFLIYFQGNSAPDKSGLPSDRFSAERTGGSVSTLTIQRTQQEDSAVYLCASSFIRYNEQFFGPGTRLTVL.

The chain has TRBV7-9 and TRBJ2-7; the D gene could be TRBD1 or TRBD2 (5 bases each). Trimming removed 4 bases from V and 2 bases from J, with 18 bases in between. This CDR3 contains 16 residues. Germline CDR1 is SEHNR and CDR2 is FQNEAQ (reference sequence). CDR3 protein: CASSYSTSREPYEQYF. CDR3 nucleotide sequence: TGTGCCAGCAGCTATTCAACCTCCAGGGAGCCCTACGAGCAGTACTTC. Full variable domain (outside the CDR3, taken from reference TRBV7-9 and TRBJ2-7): DTGVSQNPRHKITKRGQNVTFRCDPISEHNRLYWYRQTLGQGPEFLTYFQNEAQLEKSRLLSDRFSAERPKGSFSTLEIQRTEQGDSAMYLCASSYSTSREPYEQYFGPGTRLTVT.

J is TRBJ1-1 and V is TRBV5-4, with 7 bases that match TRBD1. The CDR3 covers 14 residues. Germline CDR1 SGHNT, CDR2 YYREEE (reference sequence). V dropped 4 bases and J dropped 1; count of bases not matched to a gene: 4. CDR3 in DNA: TGTGCCAGCAGCCTCAGGGGGAGGAACACTGAAGCTTTCTTT. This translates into CASSLRGRNTEAFF.

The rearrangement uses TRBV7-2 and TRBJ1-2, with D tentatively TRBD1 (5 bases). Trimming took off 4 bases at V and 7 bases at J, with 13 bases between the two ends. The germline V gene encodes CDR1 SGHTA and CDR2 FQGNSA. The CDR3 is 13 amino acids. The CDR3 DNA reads TGTGCCAGCAGCTCAGGGCCCCCCGTTGGCTACACCTTC. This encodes CASSSGPPVGYTF.

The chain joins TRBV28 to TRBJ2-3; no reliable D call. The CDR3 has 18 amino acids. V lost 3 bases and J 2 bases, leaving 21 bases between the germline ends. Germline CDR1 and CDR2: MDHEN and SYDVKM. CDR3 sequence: CASSFFWSVPETTDTQYF. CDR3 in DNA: TGTGCCAGCAGTTTCTTTTGGTCAGTCCCTGAGACCACAGATACGCAGTATTTT.

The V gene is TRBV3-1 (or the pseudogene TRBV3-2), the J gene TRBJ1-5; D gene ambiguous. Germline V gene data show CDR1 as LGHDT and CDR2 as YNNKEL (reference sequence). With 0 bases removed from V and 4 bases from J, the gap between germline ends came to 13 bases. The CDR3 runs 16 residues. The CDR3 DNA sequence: TGTGCCAGCAGCCAAGAAGATTGGGATTTGAATCAGCCCCAGCATTTT. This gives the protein CASSQEDWDLNQPQHF.

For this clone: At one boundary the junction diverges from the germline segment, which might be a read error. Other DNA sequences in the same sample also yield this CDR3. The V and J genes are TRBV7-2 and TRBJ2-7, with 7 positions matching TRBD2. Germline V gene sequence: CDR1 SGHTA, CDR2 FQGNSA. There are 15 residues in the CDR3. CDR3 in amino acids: CASSLAEGASYEQYF. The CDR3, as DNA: TGTGCCAGCAGCCTAGCGGAAGGGGCCTCCTACGAGCAGTACTTC.

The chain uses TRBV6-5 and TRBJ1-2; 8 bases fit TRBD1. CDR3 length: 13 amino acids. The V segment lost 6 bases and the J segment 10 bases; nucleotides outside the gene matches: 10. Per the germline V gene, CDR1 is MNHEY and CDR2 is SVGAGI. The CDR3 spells CASRLRRQGYYTF. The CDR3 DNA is TGTGCCAGCAGGCTTCGGAGACAGGGGTACTACACCTTC.

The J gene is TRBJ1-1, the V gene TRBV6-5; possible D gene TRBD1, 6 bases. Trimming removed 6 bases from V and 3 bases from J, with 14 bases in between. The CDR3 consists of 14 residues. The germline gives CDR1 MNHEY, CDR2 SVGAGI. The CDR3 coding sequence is TGTGCCAGCAGACGACCCCCAGGGGACACTGAAGCTTTCTTT. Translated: CASRRPPGDTEAFF.

DNA for the CDR3: TGTGCCAGCAGCCAAACAGGGGTTGACAATCAGCCCCAGCATTTT. Translating gives CASSQTGVDNQPQHF. The J gene is TRBJ1-5, the V gene TRBV7-2; 7 bases fit TRBD1. The CDR3 extends over 15 amino acids. Germline V gene sequence: CDR1 SGHTA, CDR2 FQGNSA. Germline trimming cut 5 bases from V and 3 bases from J; bases unmatched to any gene: 7.

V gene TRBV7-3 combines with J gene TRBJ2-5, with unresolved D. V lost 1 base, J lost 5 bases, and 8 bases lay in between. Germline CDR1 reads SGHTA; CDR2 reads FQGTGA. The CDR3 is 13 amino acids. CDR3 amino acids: CASSLRQAETQYF. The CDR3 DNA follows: TGTGCCAGCAGCTTAAGGCAGGCGGAGACCCAGTACTTC. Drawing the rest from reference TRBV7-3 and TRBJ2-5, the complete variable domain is GAGVSQTPSNKVTEKGKYVELRCDPISGHTALYWYRQSLGQGPEFLIYFQGTGAADDSGLPNDRFFAVRPEGSVSTLKIQRTERGDSAVYLCASSLRQAETQYFGPGTRLLVL.

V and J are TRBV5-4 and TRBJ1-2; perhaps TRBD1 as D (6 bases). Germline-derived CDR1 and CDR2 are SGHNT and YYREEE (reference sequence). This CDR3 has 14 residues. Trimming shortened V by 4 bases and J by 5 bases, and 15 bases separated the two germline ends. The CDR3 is CASSPEGGRYGYTF. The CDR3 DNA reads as TGTGCCAGCAGCCCTGAGGGGGGGAGGTATGGCTACACCTTC.

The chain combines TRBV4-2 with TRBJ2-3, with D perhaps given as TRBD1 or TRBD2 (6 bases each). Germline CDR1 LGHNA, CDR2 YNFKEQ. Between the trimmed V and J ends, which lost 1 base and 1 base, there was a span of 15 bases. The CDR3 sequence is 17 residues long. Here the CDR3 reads CASSQARPGARTDTQYF. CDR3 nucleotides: TGTGCCAGCAGCCAAGCCCGCCCGGGGGCACGCACAGATACGCAGTATTTT.

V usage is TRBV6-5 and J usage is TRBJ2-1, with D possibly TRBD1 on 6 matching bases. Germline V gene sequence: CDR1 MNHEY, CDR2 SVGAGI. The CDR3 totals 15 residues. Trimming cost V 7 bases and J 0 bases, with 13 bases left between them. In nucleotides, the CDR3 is TGTGCCAGCAACCTATTAGGGGGCTCCTACAATGAGCAGTTCTTC. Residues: CASNLLGGSYNEQFF.

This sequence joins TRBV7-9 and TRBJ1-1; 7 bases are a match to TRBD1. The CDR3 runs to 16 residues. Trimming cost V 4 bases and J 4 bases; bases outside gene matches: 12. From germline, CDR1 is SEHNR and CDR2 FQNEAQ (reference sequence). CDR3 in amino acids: CASSYPGQSPSTEAFF. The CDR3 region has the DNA TGTGCCAGCAGCTACCCGGGACAGTCACCGAGCACTGAAGCTTTCTTT.

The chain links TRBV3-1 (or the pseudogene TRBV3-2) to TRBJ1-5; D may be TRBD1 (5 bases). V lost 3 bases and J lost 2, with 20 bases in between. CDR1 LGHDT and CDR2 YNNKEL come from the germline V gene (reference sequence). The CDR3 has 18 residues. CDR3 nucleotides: TGTGCCAGCAGCCAGGGACCGGGAACCAGGCGGGGCAATCAGCCCCAGCATTTT. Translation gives CASSQGPGTRRGNQPQHF.

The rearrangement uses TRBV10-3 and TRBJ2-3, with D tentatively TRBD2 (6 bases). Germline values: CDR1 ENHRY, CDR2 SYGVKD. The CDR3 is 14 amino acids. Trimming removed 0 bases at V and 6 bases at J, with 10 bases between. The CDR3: CAISESVAADTQYF. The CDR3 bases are TGTGCCATCAGTGAGTCGGTAGCGGCTGATACGCAGTATTTT.